Below, 14 T cell receptor beta chains from the same sample are listed, as sequenced in a study of OX40 agonist ivuxolimab in advanced cancers. Profiling relied on immunoSEQ multiplex PCR, and the TCRdb table lists in-frame clones only, not all of them. The data contain tens of thousands of clones, approximately 88% of them singletons. Material: CD4+ or CD8+ T cells sorted from blood, obtained in a trial of the OX40 agonist ivuxolimab. The receptor set was obtained from an adult with an advanced solid tumor such as melanoma, head and neck, liver or kidney cancer.

This chain uses TRBV6-1 with TRBJ2-7; 7 nucleotides match TRBD1. Germline V gives CDR1 MNHNS, CDR2 SASEGT. This CDR3 region has 13 residues. With 3 bases clipped from V and 4 bases from J, the junction kept 3 bases outside the gene matches. The CDR3 DNA reads as TGTGCCAGCAGTGAGGGACAGAGGTACGAGCAGTACTTC. Amino acid sequence: CASSEGQRYEQYF.

V gene TRBV29-1 combines with J gene TRBJ2-2; tentative D call: TRBD2 (6 bases). The CDR3 has 13 residues. Germline V gives CDR1 SQVTM, CDR2 ANQGSEA. V lost 7 bases, J lost 4 bases, and 13 bases lay in between. The CDR3 nucleotides are TGCAGCGGCGGGACCTCTTTCACCGGGGAGCTGTTTTTT. Translation gives CSGGTSFTGELFF.

The genes are TRBV6-1 and TRBJ2-2; TRBD1 matches at 7 bases. CDR3 length equals 16 residues. V was clipped by 4 bases and J by 1 base; unmatched bases: 6. Looked up from germline, CDR1 is MNHNS and CDR2 is SASEGT. The CDR3 bases are TGTGCCAGCAGTGGGACAGGAGGAAGGAACACCGGGGAGCTGTTTTTT. Protein: CASSGTGGRNTGELFF.

The V and J genes are TRBV18 and TRBJ2-3, with TRBD1 identical over 10 bases. CDR1 KGHSH and CDR2 LQKENI come from the germline V gene. This CDR3 has 15 amino acids. Trimming removed 2 bases from V and 4 bases from J; junction bases left unmatched: 3. CDR3 in amino acids: CASSPRQGASDTQYF. CDR3 bases: TGTGCCAGCTCACCAAGACAGGGGGCCTCAGATACGCAGTATTTT.

This chain uses TRBV7-8 with TRBJ1-4, with a weak D call TRBD1 (6 bases). Germline V CDR1 and CDR2: SGHVS, FQNEAQ. V lost 3 bases, J lost 0 bases, and 14 bases lay in between. This CDR3 contains 17 residues. The CDR3 nucleotides are TGTGCCAGCAGCTTGGGCGACAGGCGAACAACTAATGAAAAACTGTTTTTT. This codes for CASSLGDRRTTNEKLFF.

This chain joins TRBV5-5 and TRBJ2-7; 8 nucleotides align to TRBD2. There are 14 residues in the CDR3. Germline trimming cut 0 bases from V and 5 bases from J; bases unmatched to any gene: 4. Germline assignment: CDR1 SGHKS and CDR2 YYEKEE (reference sequence). The CDR3 DNA reads as TGTGCCAGCAGCTTGGTCGGGAGGGCACACGAGCAGTACTTC. It encodes CASSLVGRAHEQYF.

V usage is TRBV6-4 and J usage is TRBJ1-2; tentative D call: TRBD1 (5 bases). Germline assignment: CDR1 MRHNA and CDR2 SNTAGT. Deletions cut 5 bases from V and 3 bases from J, with 16 bases between. This CDR3 is built from 15 residues. The CDR3 loop is CASSRTGDNYYGYTF. The CDR3, as DNA: TGTGCCAGCAGTCGCACAGGCGACAATTACTATGGCTACACCTTC.

The V and J genes are TRBV28 and TRBJ1-2; D unclear. This CDR3 region has 11 residues. V lost 3 bases, J lost 5 bases, and 4 bases lay in between. The germline V gene encodes CDR1 MDHEN and CDR2 SYDVKM. The CDR3 DNA sequence: TGTGCCAGCAGTTTGGCTTATGGCTACACCTTC. Translation gives CASSLAYGYTF.

This chain joins TRBV9 and TRBJ2-7; D is undetermined. Germline V gene sequence: CDR1 SGDLS, CDR2 YYNGEE. The CDR3 extends over 12 amino acids. V shed 4 bases and J shed 0 bases, with 5 bases lying between them. The CDR3 loop reads CASSPSSYEQYF. The DNA for the CDR3 is TGTGCCAGCAGCCCGAGCTCCTACGAGCAGTACTTC.

In nucleotides, the CDR3 is TGCGCCAGCAGCCAGGGACAGGGCGGTGAAAAACTGTTTTTT. Translating it yields CASSQGQGGEKLFF. This chain uses TRBV5-1 with TRBJ1-4, with 9 bases identical to TRBD1. CDR1 is SGHRS and CDR2 is YFSETQ in the germline V gene. Trimming removed 4 bases from V and 7 bases from J; junction bases left unmatched: 5. The CDR3 is 14 amino acids.

This chain connects TRBV5-6 to TRBJ2-7, with unresolved D. This CDR3 is built from 13 residues. CDR1 and CDR2 (germline): SGHDT, YYEEEE. Trimming stripped 3 bases from V and 4 bases from J, with 11 bases between. The CDR3 spells CASSYLTSYEQYF. The DNA of the CDR3 is TGTGCCAGCAGCTATCTGACATCTTACGAGCAGTACTTC.

This chain uses TRBV5-1 with TRBJ2-5; TRBD2 agrees at 9 bases. Gene TRBJ2-7 matches the end of the DNA better, so the J call may be wrong. This CDR3 region has 16 residues. CDR1 and CDR2 (germline): SGHRS, YFSETQ. The CDR3 spells CASSPNSGRSSYEQYF. The CDR3, as DNA: TGCGCCAGCAGCCCTAATAGCGGGAGAAGCTCCTACGAGCAGTACTTC.

V gene TRBV7-9 combines with J gene TRBJ2-3; 8 bases fit TRBD2. The ends lost 0 bases at V and 3 bases at J; junction bases unmatched: 2. The germline gives CDR1 SEHNR, CDR2 FQNEAQ (reference sequence). CDR3 length: 15 residues. The CDR3 reads CASSLAGTRTDTQYF. The CDR3 region has the DNA TGTGCCAGCAGCTTAGCGGGGACTAGAACAGATACGCAGTATTTT.

This clone was counted a single time. The chain carries TRBV19 and TRBJ2-7, with 10 bases lining up with TRBD1. Germline trimming cut 9 bases from V and 4 bases from J; bases unmatched to any gene: 12. Per germline, CDR1 LNHDA and CDR2 SQIVND (reference sequence). The CDR3 contains 15 residues. The CDR3 reads CASTQGTGVGYEQYF. CDR3 DNA sequence: TGTGCCAGCACCCAAGGGACAGGGGTTGGGTACGAGCAGTACTTC. The full variable domain, with the rest looked up from reference TRBV19 and TRBJ2-7, is DGGITQSPKYLFRKEGQNVTLSCEQNLNHDAMYWYRQDPGQGLRLIYYSQIVNDFQKGDIAEGYSVSREKKESFPLTVTSAQKNPTAFYLCASTQGTGVGYEQYFGPGTRLTVT.